A selection of T cell receptor beta chains follows, all from one sample in a study of cytomegalovirus exposure and HLA in healthy donors. Libraries were prepared by immunoSEQ multiplex PCR; TCRdb keeps only in-frame clonotypes and omits some of them. Of some 100,000 clones listed, 70% to 75% are singletons. Sample: PBMCs. These receptors were collected from a woman between 18 and 29 years old in good health and CMV-seropositive. Each CDR3 is given without its conserved first and last residue. A D gene is named only where the DNA matches it firmly.

D gene: -
V gene: TRBV7-6
J gene: TRBJ2-1
CDR3 protein: ASSPPRAGNEQF

D gene: TRBD1
V gene: TRBV27
J gene: TRBJ1-6
CDR3 protein: ASRDRGSSPLH

D gene: -
V gene: TRBV18
J gene: TRBJ2-7
CDR3 protein: ASSLRSGAYEQY

D gene: TRBD1
V gene: TRBV28
J gene: TRBJ2-7
CDR3 protein: ASRRTGGYEQY

D gene: TRBD1
V gene: TRBV6-1
J gene: TRBJ2-1
CDR3 protein: ATQGVYNEQF

D gene: -
V gene: TRBV4-1
J gene: TRBJ1-6
CDR3 protein: ASTPGGVVFNSPLH

D gene: -
V gene: TRBV5-4
J gene: TRBJ1-1
CDR3 protein: ASSPGQYSTDTEAF

D gene: TRBD2
V gene: TRBV13
J gene: TRBJ2-3
CDR3 protein: ASTPLSGGADTQY

D gene: -
V gene: TRBV6-1
J gene: TRBJ2-7
CDR3 protein: ASSEAHGHLYEQY

D gene: TRBD2
V gene: TRBV5-1
J gene: TRBJ2-3
CDR3 protein: ASSTGLAGATDTQY

D gene: -
V gene: TRBV6-5
J gene: TRBJ1-1
CDR3 protein: ASSYSTANTEAF

D gene: -
V gene: TRBV7-8
J gene: TRBJ2-6
CDR3 protein: ASSLFRDMNSGANVLT

D gene: -
V gene: TRBV29-1
J gene: TRBJ1-1
CDR3 protein: SALNTEAF

D gene: -
V gene: TRBV5-5
J gene: TRBJ1-1
CDR3 protein: ASSLGYGNTEAF

D gene: -
V gene: TRBV19
J gene: TRBJ2-5
CDR3 protein: ASSMTGRRGETQY

D gene: TRBD2
V gene: TRBV7-8
J gene: TRBJ2-3
CDR3 protein: ASSIKAGWSTDTQY

D gene: TRBD1
V gene: TRBV7-3
J gene: TRBJ2-1
CDR3 protein: ASALREGAIQGNEQF

D gene: TRBD1
V gene: TRBV5-6
J gene: TRBJ2-7
CDR3 protein: ASSFSPGQGSYEQY

D gene: -
V gene: TRBV9
J gene: TRBJ2-5
CDR3 protein: ASSATGQETQY

D gene: -
V gene: TRBV6-5
J gene: TRBJ1-4
CDR3 protein: ASSQTGSNEKLF

D gene: TRBD2
V gene: TRBV11-2
J gene: TRBJ2-2
CDR3 protein: ASSRPSGVGELF

D gene: -
V gene: TRBV6-6
J gene: TRBJ1-2
CDR3 protein: ASRTLGAHYGYT

D gene: -
V gene: TRBV25-1
J gene: TRBJ2-2
CDR3 protein: ASSRTRGATNTGELF

D gene: -
V gene: TRBV5-5
J gene: TRBJ2-7
CDR3 protein: ASSLVTAVEEQY

D gene: -
V gene: TRBV27
J gene: TRBJ2-2
CDR3 protein: ASSSKPTGPGELF

D gene: TRBD2
V gene: TRBV7-2
J gene: TRBJ2-5
CDR3 protein: ASSTGLAGGGETQY

D gene: TRBD1
V gene: TRBV4-3
J gene: TRBJ1-5
CDR3 protein: ASSRGTGSNQPQH

D gene: TRBD1
V gene: TRBV9
J gene: TRBJ2-2
CDR3 protein: ASSSSWGQPLNTGELF

D gene: TRBD1
V gene: TRBV4-2
J gene: TRBJ2-2
CDR3 protein: ASSRWTGGSTGELF